The rows below give T cell receptor beta chains drawn from one sample of a study of identical twins. TCRdb ran MiXCR on the 5' RACE reads and lists one entry per CDR3 protein. The sample holds approximately 500,000 distinct CDR3 sequences; roughly a quarter are singletons and the top ten take over 2.5%. This sample also appeared in a second study, on T cells expressing NK-cell markers.

The sequencing sample was made of CD4+ T cells sorted from blood. The receptors were sampled from a young woman in good health. The CDR3 runs from the conserved cysteine through the conserved F or W. A D gene is named only where the DNA matches it firmly. Expanded clones get a size class; other rows say once, few or many, or leave the size out.

clone size	V gene	CDR3 length	D gene	J gene	CDR3 DNA	CDR3 protein
NA	TRBV7-2	15	NA	TRBJ2-5	TGTGCCAGCAGCCATTCAGGGGGGGCGGGAGAGACCCAGTACTTC	CASSHSGGAGETQYF
NA	TRBV6-1	16	TRBD1	TRBJ2-3	TGTGCCAGCAGTGAACTAGAAATCAGGGGGCTAGATACGCAGTATTTT	CASSELEIRGLDTQYF
few	TRBV12-3/TRBV12-4	15	NA	TRBJ2-5	TGTGCCAGCAGTTTTGGGACACGGCCACAAGAGACCCAGTACTTC	CASSFGTRPQETQYF
NA	TRBV19	16	NA	TRBJ2-5	TGTGCCAGTAGTATCCTGGGGACGGGAGACCAAGAGACCCAGTACTTC	CASSILGTGDQETQYF
few	TRBV5-1	15	TRBD2	TRBJ2-5	TGCGCCAGCAGCAAGACTAGCGGGGTAGGACAGACCCAGTACTTC	CASSKTSGVGQTQYF
many	TRBV12-3/TRBV12-4	13	NA	TRBJ2-1	TGTGCCATTACCGACCCCTCCTACAATGAGCAGTTCTTC	CAITDPSYNEQFF
few	TRBV5-6	13	NA	TRBJ1-1	TGTGCCAGCAGGGGGGCTTATGACACTGAAGCTTTCTTT	CASRGAYDTEAFF
NA	TRBV20-1	15	TRBD2	TRBJ2-1	TGCAGTGCTAGGGAGACTAGCGGGGGGGCCAATGAGCAGTTCTTC	CSARETSGGANEQFF
NA	TRBV20-1	10	NA	TRBJ2-3	TGCAGTGCTAAGGCAGATACGCAGTATTTT	CSAKADTQYF
NA	TRBV3-1	13	NA	TRBJ1-5	TGTGCCAGCAGCCCCCAACCCGGGCAGCCCCAGCATTTT	CASSPQPGQPQHF
NA	TRBV9	16	TRBD2	TRBJ2-3	TGTGCCAGCAGCGCCTTGACTAGCGGGAGGCCAGATACGCAGTATTTT	CASSALTSGRPDTQYF
NA	TRBV20-1	14	NA	TRBJ1-3	TGCAGTGCTAGGTGGGGCCTCTCTGGAAACACCATATATTTT	CSARWGLSGNTIYF
NA	TRBV4-2	14	NA	TRBJ1-2	TGTGCCAGCAGCCAAGACCCACAGGGCTATGGCTACACCTTC	CASSQDPQGYGYTF
NA	TRBV9	16	TRBD2	TRBJ2-1	TGTGCCAGCAGCCCCCGGGGTAGCGGGACCTACAATGAGCAGTTCTTC	CASSPRGSGTYNEQFF
NA	TRBV15	12	NA	TRBJ2-1	TGTGCCACCAGCAGGCGAGGGTATGAGCAGTTCTTC	CATSRRGYEQFF
few	TRBV3-1	14	TRBD1	TRBJ1-1	TGTGCCAGCAGTCGACAGGGGGTAGGCACTGAAGCTTTCTTT	CASSRQGVGTEAFF
few	TRBV6-1	14	NA	TRBJ1-6	TGTGCCAGCAGTGGGAAGGCAGGGGATTCACCCCTCCACTTT	CASSGKAGDSPLHF
few	TRBV5-1	15	NA	TRBJ2-5	TGCGCCAGCAGCTTGGCTAACGGAATTGTAGAGACCCAGTACTTC	CASSLANGIVETQYF
NA	TRBV12-3/TRBV12-4	13	TRBD2	TRBJ2-3	TGTGCCAGCAGGGCCTTAGCGGGGGATACGCAGTATTTT	CASRALAGDTQYF
NA	TRBV5-1	14	TRBD1	TRBJ2-1	TGCGCCAGCAGCTCAGGGGGACCCTACAATGAGCAGTTCTTC	CASSSGGPYNEQFF
few	TRBV20-1	13	NA	TRBJ1-4	TGCAGTGCTGAACACGAAACTAATGAAAAACTGTTTTTT	CSAEHETNEKLFF
few	TRBV10-3	12	NA	TRBJ1-1	TGTGCCATCGGTCGACAGAACACTGAAGCTTTCTTT	CAIGRQNTEAFF
few	TRBV4-3	14	NA	TRBJ1-2	TGCGCCAGCAGCCAAGATTGGGGAACTTCGGGCTACACCTTC	CASSQDWGTSGYTF
NA	TRBV19	14	NA	TRBJ1-5	TGTGCCAGTAGTCTCGGGCCTCGAGGGCAGCCCCAGCATTTT	CASSLGPRGQPQHF
few	TRBV10-2	15	NA	TRBJ2-4	TGCGCCACACGCCCTCCGGGGATGCGGCGTCACATTCAGTACTTC	CATRPPGMRRHIQYF
few	TRBV5-1	15	TRBD2	TRBJ2-7	TGCGCCAGCAGCTTGGGAGCGGGAGCCGGCTACGAGCAGTACTTC	CASSLGAGAGYEQYF
many	TRBV3-1	14	NA	TRBJ2-7	TGTGCCAGCAGCCAAGAAGGAGGGGTAGGCGAGCAGTACTTC	CASSQEGGVGEQYF